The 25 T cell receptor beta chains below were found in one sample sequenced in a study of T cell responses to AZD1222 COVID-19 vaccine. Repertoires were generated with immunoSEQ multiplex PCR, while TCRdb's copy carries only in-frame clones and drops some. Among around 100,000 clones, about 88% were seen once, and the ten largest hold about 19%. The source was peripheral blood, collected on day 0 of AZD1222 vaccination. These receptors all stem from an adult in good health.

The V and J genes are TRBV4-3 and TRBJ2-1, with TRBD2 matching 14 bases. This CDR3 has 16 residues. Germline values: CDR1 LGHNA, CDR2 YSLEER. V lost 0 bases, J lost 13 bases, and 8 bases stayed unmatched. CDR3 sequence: CASSQDSGLAGVPQFF. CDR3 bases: TGCGCCAGCAGCCAAGATTCGGGACTAGCGGGAGTGCCACAGTTCTTC.

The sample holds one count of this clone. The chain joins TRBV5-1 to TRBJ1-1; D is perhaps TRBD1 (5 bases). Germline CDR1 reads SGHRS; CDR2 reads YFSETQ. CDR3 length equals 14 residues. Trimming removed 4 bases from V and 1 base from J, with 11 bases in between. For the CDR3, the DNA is TGCGCCAGCAGCGGCGGCGGGGGGAACACTGAAGCTTTCTTT. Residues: CASSGGGGNTEAFF.

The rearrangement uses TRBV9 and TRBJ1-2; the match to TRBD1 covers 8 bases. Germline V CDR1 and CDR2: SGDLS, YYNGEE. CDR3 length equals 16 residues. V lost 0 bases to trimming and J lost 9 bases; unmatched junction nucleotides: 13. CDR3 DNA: TGTGCCAGCAGCGTAGAGTCTTCGGGACAGGCCAAAAGCTACACCTTC. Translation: CASSVESSGQAKSYTF. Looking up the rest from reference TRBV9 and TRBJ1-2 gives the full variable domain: DSGVTQTPKHLITATGQRVTLRCSPRSGDLSVYWYQQSLDQGLQFLIQYYNGEERAKGNILERFSAQQFPDLHSELNLSSLELGDSALYFCASSVESSGQAKSYTFGSGTRLTVV.

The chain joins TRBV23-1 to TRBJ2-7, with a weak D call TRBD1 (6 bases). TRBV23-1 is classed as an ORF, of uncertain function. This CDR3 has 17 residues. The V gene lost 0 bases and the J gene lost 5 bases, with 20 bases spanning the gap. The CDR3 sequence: CASSQSSGVDYYNEQYF. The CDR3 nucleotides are TGCGCCAGCAGTCAATCGTCAGGGGTAGACTACTATAACGAGCAGTACTTC.

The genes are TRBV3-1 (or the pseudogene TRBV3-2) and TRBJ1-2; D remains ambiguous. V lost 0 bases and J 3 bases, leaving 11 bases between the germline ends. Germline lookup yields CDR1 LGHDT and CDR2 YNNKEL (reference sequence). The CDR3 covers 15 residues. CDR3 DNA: TGTGCCAGCAGCCAAGACTCCGGGCGGCACTATGGCTACACCTTC. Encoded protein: CASSQDSGRHYGYTF.

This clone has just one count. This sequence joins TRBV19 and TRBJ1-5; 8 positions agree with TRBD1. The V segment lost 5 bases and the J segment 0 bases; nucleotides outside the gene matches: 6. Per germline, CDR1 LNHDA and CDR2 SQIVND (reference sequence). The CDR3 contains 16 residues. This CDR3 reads CASSADRGYSNQPQHF. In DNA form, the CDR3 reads TGTGCCAGTAGTGCCGACAGGGGCTATAGCAATCAGCCCCAGCATTTT.

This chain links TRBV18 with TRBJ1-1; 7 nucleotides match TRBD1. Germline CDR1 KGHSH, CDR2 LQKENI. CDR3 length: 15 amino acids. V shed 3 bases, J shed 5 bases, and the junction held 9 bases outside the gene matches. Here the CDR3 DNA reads TGTGCCAGCTCACCCGCGACAGGGCCAGGAACTGAAGCTTTCTTT. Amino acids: CASSPATGPGTEAFF.

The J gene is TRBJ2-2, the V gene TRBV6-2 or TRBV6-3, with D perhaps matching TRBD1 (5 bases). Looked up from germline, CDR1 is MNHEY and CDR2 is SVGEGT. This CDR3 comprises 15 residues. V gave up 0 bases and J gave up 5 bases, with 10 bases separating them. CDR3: CASSYSARATGELFF. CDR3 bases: TGTGCCAGCAGTTACTCTGCCAGGGCGACCGGGGAGCTGTTTTTT.

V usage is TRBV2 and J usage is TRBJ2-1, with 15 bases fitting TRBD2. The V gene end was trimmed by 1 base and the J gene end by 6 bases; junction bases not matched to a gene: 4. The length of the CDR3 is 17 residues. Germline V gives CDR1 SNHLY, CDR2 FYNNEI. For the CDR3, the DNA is TGTGCCAGCAGTGAAGTGGGACTAGCGGGAGGAGGCAATGAGCAGTTCTTC. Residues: CASSEVGLAGGGNEQFF.

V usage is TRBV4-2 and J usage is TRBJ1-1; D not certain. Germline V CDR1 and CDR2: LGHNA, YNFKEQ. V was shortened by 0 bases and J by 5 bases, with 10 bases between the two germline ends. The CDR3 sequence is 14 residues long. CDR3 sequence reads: CASSQDLGRTEAFF. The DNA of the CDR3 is TGTGCCAGCAGCCAAGATCTGGGAAGGACTGAAGCTTTCTTT.

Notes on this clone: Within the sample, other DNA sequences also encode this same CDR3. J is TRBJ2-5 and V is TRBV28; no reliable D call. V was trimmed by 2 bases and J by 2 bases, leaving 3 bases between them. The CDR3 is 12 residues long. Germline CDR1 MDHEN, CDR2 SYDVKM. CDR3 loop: CASSLVQETQYF. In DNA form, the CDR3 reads TGTGCCAGCAGTTTAGTTCAAGAGACCCAGTACTTC.

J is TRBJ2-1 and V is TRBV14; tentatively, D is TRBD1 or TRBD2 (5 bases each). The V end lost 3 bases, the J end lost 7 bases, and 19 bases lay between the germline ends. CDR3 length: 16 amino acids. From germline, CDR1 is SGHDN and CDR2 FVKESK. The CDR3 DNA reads TGTGCCAGCAGCCAGGGGGTATTCCCAGGCGTAAATGAGCAGTTCTTC. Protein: CASSQGVFPGVNEQFF.

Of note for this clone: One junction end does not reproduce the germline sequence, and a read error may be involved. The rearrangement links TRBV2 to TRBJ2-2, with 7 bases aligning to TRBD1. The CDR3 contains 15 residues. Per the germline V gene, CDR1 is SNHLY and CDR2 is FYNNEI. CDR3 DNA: TGTGCCAGCATCTGGGGGACAGCAAACACCAGGGAGCTGTTTTTT. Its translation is CASIWGTANTRELFF.

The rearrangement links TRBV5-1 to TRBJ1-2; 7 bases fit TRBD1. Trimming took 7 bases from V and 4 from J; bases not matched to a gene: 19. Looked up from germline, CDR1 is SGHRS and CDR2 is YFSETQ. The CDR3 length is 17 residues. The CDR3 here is CASARQGGGTSSYGYTF. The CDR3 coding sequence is TGCGCCAGCGCTCGCCAGGGAGGGGGCACAAGCAGCTATGGCTACACCTTC. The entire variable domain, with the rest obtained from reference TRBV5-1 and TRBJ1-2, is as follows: KAGVTQTPRYLIKTRGQQVTLSCSPISGHRSVSWYQQTPGQGLQFLFEYFSETQRNKGNFPGRFSGRQFSNSRSEMNVSTLELGDSALYLCASARQGGGTSSYGYTFGSGTRLTVV.

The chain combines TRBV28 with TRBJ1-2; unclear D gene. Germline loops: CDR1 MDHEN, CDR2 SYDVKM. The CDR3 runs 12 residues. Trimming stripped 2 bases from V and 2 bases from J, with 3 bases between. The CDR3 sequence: CASSLPNYGYTF. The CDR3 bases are TGTGCCAGCAGTTTACCCAACTATGGCTACACCTTC.

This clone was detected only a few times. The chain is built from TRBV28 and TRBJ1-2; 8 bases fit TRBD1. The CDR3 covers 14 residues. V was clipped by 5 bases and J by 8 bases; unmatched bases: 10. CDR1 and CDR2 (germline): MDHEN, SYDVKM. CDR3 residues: CASSTNPGTGGYTF. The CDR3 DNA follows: TGTGCCAGCAGTACTAATCCAGGGACAGGAGGCTACACCTTC.

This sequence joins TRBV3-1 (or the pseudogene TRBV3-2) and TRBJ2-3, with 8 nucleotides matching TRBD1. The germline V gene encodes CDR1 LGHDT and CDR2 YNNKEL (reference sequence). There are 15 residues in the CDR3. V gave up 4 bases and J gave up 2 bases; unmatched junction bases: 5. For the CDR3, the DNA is TGTGCCAGCAGCCGGGGACAGGTTACCACAGATACGCAGTATTTT. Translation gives CASSRGQVTTDTQYF.

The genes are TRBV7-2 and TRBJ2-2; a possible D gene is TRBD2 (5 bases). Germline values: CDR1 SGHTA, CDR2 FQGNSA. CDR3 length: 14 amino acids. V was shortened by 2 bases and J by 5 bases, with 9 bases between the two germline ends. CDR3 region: CASSLHGETGELFF. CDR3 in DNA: TGTGCCAGCAGCTTACACGGGGAGACCGGGGAGCTGTTTTTT.

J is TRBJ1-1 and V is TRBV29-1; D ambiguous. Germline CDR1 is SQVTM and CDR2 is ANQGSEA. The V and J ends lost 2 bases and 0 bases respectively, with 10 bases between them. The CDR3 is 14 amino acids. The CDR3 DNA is TGCAGCGTTGAAAAGGTGTCCCTGAACACTGAAGCTTTCTTT. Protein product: CSVEKVSLNTEAFF.

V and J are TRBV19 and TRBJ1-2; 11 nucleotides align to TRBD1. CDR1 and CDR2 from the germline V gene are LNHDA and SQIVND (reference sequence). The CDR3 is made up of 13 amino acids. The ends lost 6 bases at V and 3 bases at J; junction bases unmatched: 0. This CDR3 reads CASRGQGDYGYTF. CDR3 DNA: TGTGCCAGTAGGGGACAGGGGGACTATGGCTACACCTTC.

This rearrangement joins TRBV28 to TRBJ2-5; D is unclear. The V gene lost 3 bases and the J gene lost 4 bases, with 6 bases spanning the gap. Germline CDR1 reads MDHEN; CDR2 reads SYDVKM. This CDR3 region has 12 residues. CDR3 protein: CASSLTSETQYF. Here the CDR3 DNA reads TGTGCCAGCAGTTTGACCTCAGAGACCCAGTACTTC.

CDR3 sequence reads: CASSGQGGNGYTF. As DNA, the CDR3 is TGTGCCAGCAGTGGACAGGGGGGGAATGGCTACACCTTC. This sequence joins TRBV6-4 and TRBJ1-2; 9 nucleotides align to TRBD1. The V and J ends lost 4 bases and 6 bases, in that order; junction bases with no gene match: 3. CDR1 and CDR2 from the germline V gene are MRHNA and SNTAGT. The CDR3 loop spans 13 amino acids.

CDR3: CASSQEGRGWDTEAFF. CDR3 DNA: TGTGCCAGCAGCCAAGAAGGGAGGGGCTGGGACACTGAAGCTTTCTTT. This sequence joins TRBV3-1 (or the pseudogene TRBV3-2) and TRBJ1-1, with D possibly being TRBD1 (5 bases). The CDR3 totals 16 residues. CDR1 is LGHDT and CDR2 is YNNKEL in the germline V gene (reference sequence). Trimming shortened V by 0 bases and J by 3 bases, and 14 bases separated the two germline ends.

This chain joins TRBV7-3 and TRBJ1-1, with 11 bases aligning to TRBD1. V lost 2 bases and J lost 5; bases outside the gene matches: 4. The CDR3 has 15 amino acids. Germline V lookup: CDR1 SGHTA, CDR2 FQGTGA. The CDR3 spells CASSLGQGARTEAFF. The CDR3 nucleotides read TGTGCCAGCAGCTTAGGACAGGGGGCGCGGACTGAAGCTTTCTTT.

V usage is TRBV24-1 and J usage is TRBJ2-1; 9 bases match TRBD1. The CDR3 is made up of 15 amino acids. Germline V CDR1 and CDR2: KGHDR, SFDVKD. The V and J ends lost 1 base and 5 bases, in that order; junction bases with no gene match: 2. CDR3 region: CATSDFGDRDNEQFF. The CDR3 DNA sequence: TGTGCCACCAGTGATTTCGGGGACAGGGACAATGAGCAGTTCTTC.